Listed below are T cell receptor beta chains from one sample, sequenced in a study of T-cell reconstitution after alpha-beta-depleted transplantation in children. A single record per CDR3 protein comes from TCRdb applying MiXCR to the PCR reads. This sample has just under 250,000 distinct CDR3 sequences, with about a quarter found just once. The sequenced sample was PBMCs, obtained before TCRalphabeta/CD19-depleted stem cell transplant. Receptors were obtained from a girl aged 2-10 years with Fanconi anemia, due to receive a stem cell transplant. Both conserved end residues are part of each CDR3. The D gene is left open where the match is weak. Rows may omit the clone size; those that give it use once, few, many or a size class.

>NA|NA|TRBV6-5|TRBJ1-2
CASKVGAEGYTF
TGTGCCAGCAAGGTGGGGGCGGAAGGCTACACCTTC
>TRBD2|many|TRBV29-1|TRBJ2-5
CSVGETSGRALQETQYF
TGCAGCGTTGGAGAGACTAGCGGGAGGGCCCTCCAAGAGACCCAGTACTTC
>NA|few|TRBV11-1|TRBJ2-1
CASSPNILGGARSYHEQFF
TGTGCCAGCAGCCCGAACATTCTAGGGGGGGCCCGTTCATATCATGAGCAGTTCTTC
>TRBD2|NA|TRBV20-1|TRBJ2-7
CSASDWREGPYEQYF
TGCAGTGCTTCAGACTGGCGGGAGGGCCCCTACGAGCAGTACTTC
>NA|NA|TRBV29-1|TRBJ2-7
CSVETLTSYEQYF
TGCAGCGTCGAGACCCTGACAAGCTACGAGCAGTACTTC
>NA|many|TRBV20-1|TRBJ2-5
CSARWQEETQYF
TGCAGTGCTAGATGGCAGGAAGAGACCCAGTACTTC
>NA|few|TRBV20-1|TRBJ2-1
CSARVGGAIGEQFF
TGCAGTGCTAGAGTAGGGGGGGCGATAGGGGAGCAGTTCTTC
>TRBD1|many|TRBV20-1|TRBJ1-5
CSARAVPRGLNQPQHF
TGCAGTGCTAGAGCTGTGCCAAGGGGGCTCAATCAGCCCCAGCATTTT
>NA|few|TRBV7-8|TRBJ2-3
CASSLALLVGGTDTQYF
TGTGCCAGCAGCTTAGCGCTCCTAGTAGGGGGCACAGATACGCAGTATTTT
>NA|NA|TRBV20-1|TRBJ2-1
CSARERWTRRGNEQFF
TGCAGTGCTAGAGAACGATGGACTCGCCGCGGAAATGAGCAGTTCTTC
>NA|few|TRBV6-5|TRBJ2-1
CASSYDGSPHNEQFF
TGTGCCAGCAGTTACGATGGCAGTCCCCACAATGAGCAGTTCTTC
>TRBD2|NA|TRBV7-3|TRBJ2-2
CASSVSGGPGELFF
TGTGCCAGCAGCGTTAGCGGGGGGCCCGGGGAGCTGTTTTTT
>TRBD2|many|TRBV5-1|TRBJ2-5
CASSFRGRGETQYF
TGCGCCAGCAGCTTCCGCGGGAGAGGAGAGACCCAGTACTTC
>NA|NA|TRBV20-1|TRBJ1-6
CCARAEGSYSPLHF
TGCTGTGCTAGAGCGGAGGGATCATATTCACCCCTCCACTTT
>NA|NA|TRBV18|TRBJ1-1
CASSPGRGTEAFF
TGTGCCAGCTCGCCGGGACGGGGAACTGAAGCTTTCTTT
>NA|few|TRBV29-1|TRBJ2-3
CSVEDTDTQYF
TGCAGCGTTGAAGACACAGATACGCAGTATTTT
>TRBD1|many|TRBV10-3|TRBJ2-7
CAISKTGSYEQYF
TGTGCCATCAGTAAGACAGGGTCCTACGAGCAGTACTTC
>NA|few|TRBV7-2|TRBJ2-1
CASSPDLDEQFF
TGTGCCAGCAGCCCGGACTTGGATGAGCAGTTCTTC
>TRBD2|NA|TRBV20-1|TRBJ2-7
CSARETSGGGEQYF
TGCAGTGCTAGAGAGACTAGCGGAGGGGGCGAGCAGTACTTC
>NA|many|TRBV5-1|TRBJ2-1
CASRVPYNEQFF
TGCGCCAGCAGGGTCCCCTACAATGAGCAGTTCTTC
>NA|many|TRBV9|TRBJ2-7
CASSYDGSSYEQYF
TGTGCCAGCAGCTACGACGGTAGCTCCTACGAGCAGTACTTC
>NA|many|TRBV12-3/TRBV12-4|TRBJ1-1
CASTLNTEAFF
TGTGCCAGCACCCTGAACACTGAAGCTTTCTTT
>TRBD2|many|TRBV29-1|TRBJ2-3
CSLRRGITDTQYF
TGCAGCTTAAGGCGGGGGATCACAGATACGCAGTATTTT
>NA|NA|TRBV4-1|TRBJ2-2
CASSQDRSYLVGELFF
TGCGCCAGCAGCCAAGATCGGTCCTACCTTGTCGGGGAGCTGTTTTTT
>NA|NA|TRBV7-3|TRBJ2-1
CASSLVGQNNEQFF
TGTGCCAGCAGCTTAGTAGGGCAGAACAATGAGCAGTTCTTC
>NA|NA|TRBV20-1|TRBJ2-3
CSARHPRTAGDTQYF
TGCAGTGCTAGACACCCAAGGACTGCGGGGGATACGCAGTATTTT
>TRBD1|many|TRBV6-5|TRBJ2-7
CASNRAGGNHEQYF
TGTGCCAGCAACCGGGCAGGGGGCAACCACGAGCAGTACTTC
>NA|few|TRBV29-1|TRBJ2-7
CSAISLGEQYF
TGCAGCGCAATCAGCCTGGGCGAGCAGTACTTC
>NA|NA|TRBV20-1|TRBJ2-3
CSARVPSTDTQYF
TGCAGTGCTAGAGTGCCTAGCACAGATACGCAGTATTTT
>NA|NA|TRBV7-7|TRBJ1-4
CASSLQGSTNEKLFF
TGTGCCAGCAGCTTACAGGGTTCCACTAATGAAAAACTGTTTTTT
>NA|many|TRBV29-1|TRBJ2-5
CSVARAPQETQYF
TGCAGCGTTGCCAGGGCACCACAAGAGACCCAGTACTTC
>NA|many|TRBV10-3|TRBJ2-1
CAIMSGNEQFF
TGTGCCATCATGTCTGGGAATGAGCAGTTCTTC
>TRBD2|few|TRBV29-1|TRBJ2-1
CSTKLAGVYNEQFF
TGCAGTACCAAGCTAGCGGGAGTATACAATGAGCAGTTCTTC
>NA|once|TRBV29-1|TRBJ1-2
CSVGGFYGYTF
TGCAGCGTGGGGGGTTTCTATGGCTACACCTTC
>NA|many|TRBV5-1|TRBJ2-2
CASSLVADTGELFF
TGCGCCAGCAGCTTGGTAGCGGACACCGGGGAGCTGTTTTTT
>TRBD2|many|TRBV20-1|TRBJ2-2
CSARTGLAFSNTGELFF
TGCAGTGCTAGAACGGGACTAGCGTTCTCGAACACCGGGGAGCTGTTTTTT
>NA|many|TRBV4-2|TRBJ2-7
CASSEDWGVGYEQYF
TGTGCCAGCAGCGAAGATTGGGGGGTGGGGTACGAGCAGTACTTC
>NA|few|TRBV29-1|TRBJ2-3
CSVERRAGSDTQYF
TGCAGCGTCGAGAGGAGGGCAGGGTCAGATACGCAGTATTTT
>TRBD2|NA|TRBV7-3|TRBJ2-1
CASSLGLASYNKQFF
TGTGCCAGCAGCTTAGGACTAGCGTCCTACAATAAGCAGTTCTTC
>TRBD2|NA|TRBV20-1|TRBJ2-1
CSELAGGYNEQFF
TGCAGTGAACTAGCGGGAGGTTACAATGAGCAGTTCTTC
>TRBD2|many|TRBV20-1|TRBJ2-1
CSARMVAGGNEQFF
TGCAGTGCTAGAATGGTGGCGGGGGGCAATGAGCAGTTCTTC
>NA|NA|TRBV28|TRBJ2-5
CASSLPSLQETQYF
TGTGCCAGCAGTTTGCCTAGCCTACAAGAGACCCAGTACTTC
>NA|many|TRBV20-1|TRBJ2-5
CSARGLYGQETQYF
TGCAGTGCTAGAGGACTCTACGGGCAAGAGACCCAGTACTTC
>TRBD1|many|TRBV29-1|TRBJ1-1
CSVDRDRGFEAFF
TGCAGCGTTGACCGGGACAGGGGTTTTGAAGCTTTCTTT
>TRBD2|NA|TRBV11-3|TRBJ2-5
CASSRAGGETQYF
TGTGCCAGCAGCCGAGCGGGAGGGGAGACCCAGTACTTC
>TRBD2|many|TRBV7-3|TRBJ2-3
CASSHLAGGLDTQYF
TGTGCCAGCAGCCATCTAGCGGGGGGCCTAGATACGCAGTATTTT
>TRBD2|few|TRBV5-4|TRBJ2-1
CASSLGLAGPGGYNEQFF
TGTGCCAGCAGCTTGGGACTAGCGGGACCAGGCGGCTACAATGAGCAGTTCTTC
>NA|NA|TRBV19|TRBJ2-6
CASSKGRASGANVLTF
TGTGCCAGTAGTAAAGGGAGAGCATCTGGGGCCAACGTCCTGACTTTC
>TRBD1|many|TRBV10-3|TRBJ2-5
CAISEYRGETQYF
TGTGCCATCAGTGAGTACAGGGGAGAGACCCAGTACTTC
>TRBD2|many|TRBV29-1|TRBJ2-1
CSVPGLAGIWLYNEQFF
TGCAGCGTTCCGGGACTAGCGGGAATCTGGTTATACAATGAGCAGTTCTTC
>NA|many|TRBV20-1|TRBJ1-2
CSAVGGAYGYTF
TGCAGTGCAGTCGGGGGAGCCTATGGCTACACCTTC
>NA|many|TRBV20-1|TRBJ1-1
CSARGGGAGTEAFF
TGCAGTGCTAGAGGGGGGGGCGCCGGGACTGAAGCTTTCTTT